The source of this TCR beta chain is a study of graft-versus-host responses after intestinal transplantation. Study summary: Multivisceral, liver-intestinal, or isolated intestinal transplants were performed in recipients. Anti-thymocyte globulin was used for induction in all recipients, who then took tacrolimus and steroids for approximately 3 years. General study points: Investigators detected GvH clones in recipient marrow, with some emerging earlier in ileum or blood. HvG clone declines early post-transplant were associated with peak circulating GvH levels.

TCRdb's copy holds only in-frame clones and misses some; the assay was immunoSEQ multiplex PCR. Here the sample spans approximately 14,000 clones, about two thirds being singletons. Details on this clone: Antigen: not known.

CDR3 length: 13 residues. The germline V gene encodes CDR1 SQVTM and CDR2 ANQGSEA. Germline trimming cut 7 bases from V and 1 base from J; bases unmatched to any gene: 5. Processed graft tissue released its intraepithelial and lamina propria lymphocytes. Material: ileum tissue, obtained approximately 780 days after intestinal transplantation. The clonotype originates from a human patient who received an intestinal transplant, so some T cells may come from the graft donor. The J gene is TRBJ1-1, the V gene TRBV29-1; TRBD1 matches at 8 bases. The CDR3 region is CSGTGQGNTEAFF. DNA of the CDR3: TGCAGCGGGACCGGACAGGGGAACACTGAAGCTTTCTTT.